Below are 32 T cell receptor beta chains sequenced from a single sample in a study of CD8 T cells in Susac syndrome (dated by TCRdb to between 2018 and 2020). The library came from the immunoSEQ multiplex PCR assay. RNA was extracted with the RNeasy kit and about 0.5 to 1 ug was reverse transcribed using random hexamers. The public sequencing data were trimmed at Q25 with fastp and processed into clonotypes with MiXCR by TCRdb, which kept only in-frame beta chains. Here each entry gathers all rows of one CDR3 protein and keeps the most common genes and DNA. The sample has 170,000 or so distinct CDR3 sequences on record, 90% to 95% of them singletons. Of the sample, roughly 0.16% is held by the ten largest clones. The specimen was CD8+ T cells from PBMCs. Receptor source: a human donor with multiple sclerosis.

The J gene is TRBJ1-2, the V gene TRBV29-1; D ambiguous. The CDR3 runs to 16 residues. The V end was cut by 4 bases, the J end by 7 bases, with 25 bases between. CDR1 and CDR2 from the germline V gene are SQVTM and ANQGSEA. Written as DNA, the CDR3 is TGCAGCGTTGTAAGTGAAAGTCTAGCGGCCCGCGGTGGCTACACCTTC. Translation gives CSVVSESLAARGGYTF.

This chain uses TRBV2 with TRBJ2-7; 9 bases line up with TRBD1. With 6 bases clipped from V and 2 bases from J, the junction kept 8 bases outside the gene matches. This CDR3 region has 15 residues. Germline CDR1 SNHLY, CDR2 FYNNEI. The CDR3, as DNA: TGTGCCAGCAGGCCCGGGACAGGGATTACCTACGAGCAGTACTTC. Protein sequence: CASRPGTGITYEQYF. The full variable domain, its missing parts supplied by reference TRBV2 and TRBJ2-7, is EPEVTQTPSHQVTQMGQEVILRCVPISNHLYFYWYRQILGQKVEFLVSFYNNEISEKSEIFDDQFSVERPDGSNFTLKIRSTKLEDSAMYFCASRPGTGITYEQYFGPGTRLTVT.

The table lists this clonotype with a count of one. The chain carries TRBV15 and TRBJ1-6, with D hard to call. This CDR3 contains 14 residues. Looked up from germline, CDR1 is LNHNV and CDR2 is YYDKDF (reference sequence). The V and J ends lost 5 bases and 5 bases respectively, with 10 bases between them. The CDR3 protein is CATSFGRNNSPLHF. The CDR3 region has the DNA TGTGCCACCAGCTTTGGGCGGAATAATTCACCCCTCCACTTT.

V gene TRBV6-5 combines with J gene TRBJ2-7; 8 bases are shared with TRBD1. Germline V gives CDR1 MNHEY, CDR2 SVGAGI. V lost 5 bases, J lost 3 bases, and 12 bases stayed unmatched. This CDR3 has 16 residues. This chain's CDR3 is CASSHRGRDRLYEQYF. CDR3 sequence (DNA): TGTGCCAGCAGTCACCGGGGTAGGGACAGGCTCTACGAGCAGTACTTC.

The rearrangement joins TRBV7-2 to TRBJ1-6; TRBD1 might be the D (5 bases). CDR1 is SGHTA and CDR2 is FQGNSA in the germline V gene. The length of the CDR3 is 19 residues. The V and J ends lost 6 bases and 1 base respectively, with 22 bases between them. The CDR3 here is CASSLSDRTRRSYNSPLHF. CDR3 coding DNA: TGTGCCAGCAGTTTAAGTGACAGAACTAGACGGTCCTATAATTCACCCCTCCACTTT. The complete variable domain, with remaining parts taken from reference TRBV7-2 and TRBJ1-6, reads GAGVSQSPSNKVTEKGKDVELRCDPISGHTALYWYRQSLGQGLEFLIYFQGNSAPDKSGLPSDRFSAERTGGSVSTLTIQRTQQEDSAVYLCASSLSDRTRRSYNSPLHFGNGTRLTVT.

The chain links TRBV29-1 to TRBJ1-3; D remains unclear. This CDR3 has 15 residues. CDR1 is SQVTM and CDR2 is ANQGSEA in the germline V gene. V was pared by 1 base and J by 4 bases, with 14 bases between. CDR3 amino acids: CSVEGADYSGNTIYF. Written as DNA, the CDR3 is TGCAGCGTTGAAGGGGCAGATTACTCGGGAAACACCATATATTTT.

J is TRBJ1-4 and V is TRBV27; no clear D. V was clipped by 3 bases and J by 5 bases, with 13 bases between them. Per the germline V gene, CDR1 is MNHEY and CDR2 is SMNVEV (reference sequence). The CDR3 loop spans 15 amino acids. The CDR3 is CASSFRRRENEKLFF. CDR3 nucleotides: TGTGCCAGCAGTTTCAGGCGCCGGGAGAATGAAAAACTGTTTTTT.

This chain uses TRBV27 with TRBJ2-7; a possible D gene is TRBD2 (5 bases). Trimming removed 5 bases from V and 7 bases from J, with 12 bases in between. The CDR3 is 12 residues long. Germline V CDR1 and CDR2: MNHEY, SMNVEV (reference sequence). The CDR3 sequence is CASSNGLREQYF. CDR3 bases: TGTGCCAGCAGTAACGGACTGAGGGAGCAGTACTTC.

The chain links TRBV25-1 to TRBJ2-7; 10 nucleotides agree with TRBD2. With 2 bases clipped from V and 4 bases from J, the junction kept 5 bases outside the gene matches. Germline V gene lookup returns CDR1 MGHDK and CDR2 SYGVNS. CDR3 length equals 15 residues. CDR3: CASSEMASGSYEQYF. The CDR3 region has the DNA TGTGCCAGCAGTGAAATGGCTAGCGGGAGTTACGAGCAGTACTTC.

The chain is built from TRBV29-1 and TRBJ1-1; 10 nucleotides agree with TRBD1. Looked up from germline, CDR1 is SQVTM and CDR2 is ANQGSEA. The V segment lost 6 bases and the J segment 4 bases; nucleotides outside the gene matches: 2. The CDR3 sequence is 12 residues long. CDR3 residues: CSVGTGATEAFF. The CDR3 coding sequence is TGCAGCGTGGGGACAGGGGCCACTGAAGCTTTCTTT. Using reference TRBV29-1 and TRBJ1-1 for the parts outside the CDR3, the full variable domain is SAVISQKPSRDICQRGTSLTIQCQVDSQVTMMFWYRQQPGQSLTLIATANQGSEATYESGFVIDKFPISRPNLTFSTLTVSNMSPEDSSIYLCSVGTGATEAFFGQGTRLTVV.

A single count supports this clonotype. The CDR3 bases are TGTGCCAGCAGTTTGGTGGCGGGGCAGCCCCAGCATTTT. Translated: CASSLVAGQPQHF. The chain carries TRBV27 and TRBJ1-5; D call uncertain. Germline V lookup: CDR1 MNHEY, CDR2 SMNVEV (reference sequence). V shed 3 bases and J shed 7 bases, with 10 bases lying between them. The CDR3 runs to 13 residues.

The chain couples TRBV28 to TRBJ1-4, with D perhaps TRBD1 (5 bases). Trimming cost V 5 bases and J 4 bases, with 20 bases left between them. The CDR3 covers 17 residues. The germline CDR1 and CDR2 sequences are MDHEN and SYDVKM. Written as DNA, the CDR3 is TGTGCCAGCAGTCCTGACGGGGCGGTCCTAGGTAATGAAAAACTGTTTTTT. It codes for CASSPDGAVLGNEKLFF.

This chain joins TRBV9 and TRBJ1-3; 7 nucleotides agree with TRBD1. The V segment lost 0 bases and the J segment 3 bases; nucleotides outside the gene matches: 0. Germline V CDR1 and CDR2: SGDLS, YYNGEE. The CDR3 is 14 residues long. The CDR3 sequence is CASSVDRGGNTIYF. CDR3 nucleotides: TGTGCCAGCAGCGTAGACAGGGGTGGAAACACCATATATTTT.

This clonotype occurred once. The chain couples TRBV28 to TRBJ1-4; D gene ambiguous. This CDR3 comprises 15 residues. The germline V gene encodes CDR1 MDHEN and CDR2 SYDVKM. V dropped 7 bases and J dropped 0 bases, with 12 bases sitting between them. The DNA of the CDR3 is TGTGCCAGCATGATTTCCCTGGCAACTAATGAAAAACTGTTTTTT. This sequence encodes CASMISLATNEKLFF. Supplemented by reference TRBV28 and TRBJ1-4, the full variable domain reads DVKVTQSSRYLVKRTGEKVFLECVQDMDHENMFWYRQDPGLGLRLIYFSYDVKMKEKGDIPEGYSVSREKKERFSLILESASTNQTSMYLCASMISLATNEKLFFGSGTQLSVL.

In its sample, this clonotype was seen once. V usage is TRBV4-1 and J usage is TRBJ1-3, with no clear D. The CDR3 sequence is 15 residues long. With 2 bases removed from V and 0 bases from J, the gap between germline ends came to 8 bases. From germline, CDR1 is MGHRA and CDR2 YSYEKL. In DNA, the CDR3 is TGCGCCAGCAGCCAATATGATCACTCTGGAAACACCATATATTTT. Translation gives CASSQYDHSGNTIYF.

The chain recombines TRBV7-8 with TRBJ2-1; 7 nucleotides agree with TRBD2. Germline V gives CDR1 SGHVS, CDR2 FQNEAQ. There are 16 residues in the CDR3. J was trimmed by 3 bases and V by 0 bases; bases with no gene match: 5. CDR3: CASSLAPGLRYNEQFF. CDR3 DNA: TGTGCCAGCAGCTTAGCTCCGGGACTACGCTACAATGAGCAGTTCTTC.

V and J are TRBV10-3 and TRBJ2-1; maybe TRBD1 (6 bases). The CDR3 has 13 residues. Deletions cut 8 bases from V and 7 bases from J, with 15 bases between. Germline lookup yields CDR1 ENHRY and CDR2 SYGVKD. The CDR3, as DNA: TGTGCCATCGGCCCAGGGGATGAAAATGAGCAGTTCTTC. It encodes CAIGPGDENEQFF.

This clonotype was recorded only once. The chain couples TRBV29-1 to TRBJ2-1; tentatively, D is TRBD1 (9 bases). Trimming removed 5 bases from V and 9 bases from J, with 17 bases in between. Per germline, CDR1 SQVTM and CDR2 ANQGSEA. The CDR3 runs 13 residues. CDR3 sequence reads: CSVYIAGQGEQFF. As DNA, the CDR3 is TGCAGCGTTTATATAGCGGGACAGGGTGAGCAGTTCTTC.

V is TRBV18 and J is TRBJ1-2; no firm D call. Germline CDR1 KGHSH, CDR2 LQKENI. The V end was cut by 6 bases, the J end by 0 bases, with 14 bases between. CDR3 length equals 15 residues. The CDR3 coding sequence is TGTGCCAGCTCGCCCGGCGGAACAGCTAACTATGGCTACACCTTC. The encoded protein is CASSPGGTANYGYTF.

The J gene is TRBJ1-2, the V gene TRBV9; TRBD1 matches at 8 bases. The germline V gene encodes CDR1 SGDLS and CDR2 YYNGEE. The CDR3 has 13 residues. The CDR3 region is CASEGQGGYGYTF. CDR3 in DNA: TGTGCGAGCGAAGGACAGGGTGGCTATGGCTACACCTTC.

The gene calls are TRBV20-1 and TRBJ1-1; D call uncertain. The CDR3 runs to 13 residues. Germline CDR1 is DFQATT and CDR2 is SNEGSKA (reference sequence). V lost 1 base and J 4 bases, leaving 10 bases between the germline ends. In DNA, the CDR3 is TGCAGTGCTAGAGTGACGAGGGCCACTGAAGCTTTCTTT. The encoded protein is CSARVTRATEAFF.

The chain joins TRBV2 to TRBJ1-2; D not resolved. This CDR3 has 12 residues. The V and J ends lost 3 bases and 10 bases respectively, with 12 bases between them. Germline CDR1 SNHLY, CDR2 FYNNEI. CDR3 DNA: TGTGCCAGCAGTGATTTGGGCTTTGACTACACCTTC. As protein: CASSDLGFDYTF.

This clonotype has a handful of counts. V usage is TRBV2 and J usage is TRBJ2-1; D is unresolved. CDR1 SNHLY and CDR2 FYNNEI come from the germline V gene. V was pared by 6 bases and J by 4 bases, with 4 bases between. The CDR3 runs 11 residues. The CDR3: CASRGYNEQFF. In nucleotides, the CDR3 is TGTGCCAGCAGGGGGTACAATGAGCAGTTCTTC.

The rearrangement joins TRBV12-5 to TRBJ2-6; D remains ambiguous. V was clipped by 2 bases and J by 4 bases, with 6 bases between them. Germline CDR1 LGHNT, CDR2 FRNRAP. The CDR3 is 14 residues long. CDR3 region: CASGLTLGANVLTF. As DNA, the CDR3 is TGTGCTAGTGGTTTGACCTTAGGGGCCAACGTCCTGACTTTC. The variable domain in full, completed from reference TRBV12-5 and TRBJ2-6, reads DARVTQTPRHKVTEMGQEVTMRCQPILGHNTVFWYRQTMMQGLELLAYFRNRAPLDDSGMPKDRFSAEMPDATLATLKIQPSEPRDSAVYFCASGLTLGANVLTFGAGSRLTVL.

V usage is TRBV12-5 and J usage is TRBJ1-5; TRBD1 might be the D (5 bases). Germline lookup yields CDR1 LGHNT and CDR2 FRNRAP. V was pared by 10 bases and J by 6 bases, with 13 bases between. This CDR3 spans 12 amino acids. CDR3 loop: CANGAHSQPQHF. CDR3 sequence (DNA): TGTGCTAATGGGGCCCACAGTCAGCCCCAGCATTTT.

This chain joins TRBV7-9 and TRBJ1-2; no reliable D call. Trimming removed 9 bases at V and 5 bases at J, with 10 bases between. Germline CDR1 is SEHNR and CDR2 is FQNEAQ (reference sequence). This CDR3 comprises 11 residues. The CDR3 sequence is CARKDEYGYTF. The CDR3 DNA sequence: TGTGCCAGGAAAGATGAGTATGGCTACACCTTC.

V and J are TRBV25-1 and TRBJ1-4; D is unresolved. The V gene's germline CDR1 is MGHDK and CDR2 SYGVNS. The V gene lost 4 bases and the J gene lost 0 bases, with 9 bases spanning the gap. The length of the CDR3 is 15 residues. CDR3 region: CASSAKTTTNEKLFF. The CDR3 coding sequence is TGTGCCAGCAGTGCGAAGACAACAACTAATGAAAAACTGTTTTTT.

This sequence joins TRBV20-1 and TRBJ2-1, with D perhaps being TRBD1 or TRBD2 (5 bases each). V was trimmed by 3 bases and J by 4 bases, leaving 16 bases between them. This CDR3 spans 15 amino acids. CDR1 is DFQATT and CDR2 is SNEGSKA in the germline V gene (reference sequence). The CDR3 DNA reads TGCAGTGCTAGTCTCAGAAGGGGACGGTACAATGAGCAGTTCTTC. Translating gives CSASLRRGRYNEQFF.

The chain combines TRBV6-5 with TRBJ1-1; no firm D call. CDR1 and CDR2 from the germline V gene are MNHEY and SVGAGI. Trimming stripped 3 bases from V and 8 bases from J, with 7 bases between. The CDR3 extends over 11 amino acids. The CDR3 here is CASSYQGEAFF. The CDR3 DNA follows: TGTGCCAGCAGTTATCAAGGGGAAGCTTTCTTT.

This clonotype appeared a single time. The rearrangement links TRBV28 to TRBJ2-7; 10 nucleotides align to TRBD2. The CDR3 loop spans 16 amino acids. Germline CDR1 is MDHEN and CDR2 is SYDVKM. V lost 2 bases, J lost 3 bases, and 7 bases stayed unmatched. The CDR3 loop is CASSLTGTSVYYEQYF. CDR3 DNA: TGTGCCAGCAGTTTAACCGGGACTAGCGTTTACTACGAGCAGTACTTC. The complete variable domain, with remaining parts taken from reference TRBV28 and TRBJ2-7, reads DVKVTQSSRYLVKRTGEKVFLECVQDMDHENMFWYRQDPGLGLRLIYFSYDVKMKEKGDIPEGYSVSREKKERFSLILESASTNQTSMYLCASSLTGTSVYYEQYFGPGTRLTVT.

The chain uses TRBV27 and TRBJ2-7; 11 positions match TRBD2. Germline V gene sequence: CDR1 MNHEY, CDR2 SMNVEV (reference sequence). The CDR3 consists of 15 residues. After removal of 5 bases from V and 5 bases from J, the junction contained 8 bases not matched to a gene. The CDR3 DNA sequence: TGTGCCAGCAGTCCGGTAGCGGGAGGGTGGGACGAGCAGTACTTC. Its protein product is CASSPVAGGWDEQYF.

The chain carries TRBV3-1 and TRBJ1-2; TRBD1 might be the D (6 bases). V was shortened by 1 base and J by 2 bases, with 11 bases between the two germline ends. CDR3 length equals 15 residues. The germline gives CDR1 LGHDT, CDR2 YNNKEL (reference sequence). In DNA, the CDR3 is TGTGCCAGCAGCCAAGTGGCAGGGGCAAACTATGGCTACACCTTC. Translating gives CASSQVAGANYGYTF.